Listed below are T cell receptor beta chains from one sample, sequenced in a study of long-term antiretroviral therapy in people with HIV. The repertoire was sequenced with immunoSEQ multiplex PCR; TCRdb's copy has only in-frame clones and lacks some. The sample includes about 30,000 clones, 93% of them seen just once. This specimen was unsorted PBMCs, taken around 6.5 years after starting antiretroviral therapy. These TCRs come from a woman aged 40 to 50 with HIV. The CDR3 runs from the conserved cysteine through the conserved F or W. Fields, in order: D gene, J gene, V gene, CDR3 length, clone size, CDR3 DNA, CDR3 protein. A D gene is named only where the DNA matches it firmly. Some rows mark clone size as missing; the rest say once, few, many or name a class of expanded clone.

>TRBD1|TRBJ1-1|TRBV5-4|13|-
TGTGCCAGCAGGCTAGACAGGGGGGCTGAAGCTTTCTTT
CASRLDRGAEAFF
>-|TRBJ2-5|TRBV29-1|12|-
TGCAGCGTTGTTCTGTCTGGAGAGACCCAGTACTTC
CSVVLSGETQYF
>-|TRBJ2-2|TRBV19|16|once
TGTGCCAGTAGTGGATGGGGGCGGGGAGGGCCCGGGGAGCTGTTTTTT
CASSGWGRGGPGELFF
>-|TRBJ1-5|TRBV19|14|-
TGTGCCAGTAGTATAGGACAGACATACCAGCCCCAGCATTTT
CASSIGQTYQPQHF
>TRBD1|TRBJ1-2|TRBV30|15|-
TGTGCCTGGAGTGTAGGGGCCGGGACAGGGGATGGCTACACCTTC
CAWSVGAGTGDGYTF
>-|TRBJ2-7|TRBV5-4|14|once
TGTGCCAGCAGCTTGGCAGGGGATTTAGACGAGCAGTACTTC
CASSLAGDLDEQYF
>-|TRBJ1-5|TRBV19|16|-
TGTGCCAGTAGGATGGGCAGGGAGATTAGCAATCAGCCCCAGCATTTT
CASRMGREISNQPQHF
>TRBD2|TRBJ2-5|TRBV2|16|-
TGTGCCAGCAGGGATCTAGCGGGGGGTCCCCAAGAGACCCAGTACTTC
CASRDLAGGPQETQYF
>-|TRBJ1-1|TRBV7-7|13|-
TGTGCCAGCAGCTTAGGGGCAGGCACTGAAGCTTTCTTT
CASSLGAGTEAFF
>TRBD2|TRBJ2-3|TRBV19|17|-
TGTGCCAGTAGTTGGGCGGGGGGGTCCTCTAGCACAGATACGCAGTATTTT
CASSWAGGSSSTDTQYF
>TRBD1|TRBJ1-1|TRBV5-1|15|-
TGCGCCAGCAGCTTGTCCCGACAGGGTAACACTGAAGCTTTCTTT
CASSLSRQGNTEAFF
>-|TRBJ1-4|TRBV6-6|14|-
TGTGCCAGCAGATTCGGGACGGAAAATGAAAAACTGTTTTTT
CASRFGTENEKLFF
>-|TRBJ1-5|TRBV2|11|-
TGTGCCAGCAGTGAAGGGGGGGCTCCGCATTTT
CASSEGGAPHF
>-|TRBJ2-3|TRBV27|13|once
TGTGCCAGCAGTTCCGGGGGTGGGGATACGCAGTATTTT
CASSSGGGDTQYF
>-|TRBJ1-2|TRBV10-3|10|-
TGTGCCACGGCAGAGCTGGGCTACACCTTC
CATAELGYTF
>-|TRBJ2-3|TRBV29-1|13|once
TGCAGCGTTGGGGCGACGTTGGCAGATACGCAGTATTTT
CSVGATLADTQYF
>TRBD1|TRBJ2-7|TRBV7-2|16|-
TGTGCCAGCAGCTTAGCGGGACAGGGGAATATGGACGAGCAGTACTTC
CASSLAGQGNMDEQYF
>-|TRBJ1-2|TRBV6-5|12|-
TGTGCCAGCAGTTACACCCGACATGCCATCACCTTC
CASSYTRHAITF
>TRBD1|TRBJ1-1|TRBV10-1|16|-
TGCGCCAGCAGTACTTCATTGACAGGGGGCTTCGCTGAAGCTTTCTTT
CASSTSLTGGFAEAFF
>TRBD1|TRBJ1-5|TRBV7-2|14|-
TGTGCCAGCAGCGTTACAGGGGTAGGTACGCCCCAGCATTTT
CASSVTGVGTPQHF
>-|TRBJ1-1|TRBV7-6|15|-
TGTGCCAGCAGCTTAGCAACAGGGCCGGACACTGAAGCTTTCTTT
CASSLATGPDTEAFF
>-|TRBJ2-7|TRBV4-1|16|-
TGCGCCAGCAGCCGGGGGGGCGGGGGAGATTCCTACGAGCAGTACTTC
CASSRGGGGDSYEQYF
>-|TRBJ1-4|TRBV4-1|15|-
TGCGCCAGCAGCCAAGACGGGACGGGGAATGAAAAACTGTTTTTT
CASSQDGTGNEKLFF
>-|TRBJ2-5|TRBV29-1|11|-
TGCAGCGCGGGGGGCGGGGAGACCCAGTACTTC
CSAGGGETQYF
>-|TRBJ2-5|TRBV27|11|-
TGTGCCAGCACGCATGGGGAGACCCAGTACTTC
CASTHGETQYF
>-|TRBJ1-1|TRBV5-1|14|-
TGCGCCAGCAGCTTGGACAGGGTGGACACTGAAGCTTTCTTT
CASSLDRVDTEAFF
>TRBD1|TRBJ2-7|TRBV5-1|14|-
TGCGCCAGCAGCTACCGGGACAGGGGGAACGAGCAGTACTTC
CASSYRDRGNEQYF
>-|TRBJ1-2|TRBV5-5|13|-
TGTGCCAGCAGCTTGGCTCGGAGCTATGGCTACACCTTC
CASSLARSYGYTF
>-|TRBJ2-7|TRBV29-1|14|-
TGCAGCGTTGAAGTTCGTGGCAGATCCTACGAGCAGTACTTC
CSVEVRGRSYEQYF
>-|TRBJ1-1|TRBV10-1|16|-
TGCGCCAGCAGTGAGAGGGGAAGGGGGGCATGGACTGAAGCTTTCTTT
CASSERGRGAWTEAFF
>-|TRBJ1-1|TRBV7-9|12|-
TGTGCCAGCAGCTTAGATGATCCTGAAGCTTTCTTT
CASSLDDPEAFF
>-|TRBJ1-2|TRBV29-1|12|-
TGCAGCGCCTCTGAGGGAAACTATGGCTACACCTTC
CSASEGNYGYTF
>-|TRBJ2-6|TRBV25-1|16|-
TGTGCCAGCAGTGCCTCGTGGGGCTCTGGGGCCAACGTCCTGACTTTC
CASSASWGSGANVLTF
>TRBD2|TRBJ2-1|TRBV4-3|16|-
TGCGCCAGCAGCCAAGATTCTCTAGCGGTTGTGAATGAGCAGTTCTTC
CASSQDSLAVVNEQFF
>-|TRBJ1-2|TRBV7-6|18|-
TGTGCCAGCAGCTTAGGGGGACACTCCGACTTAGCTAACTATGGCTACACCTTC
CASSLGGHSDLANYGYTF
>TRBD1|TRBJ1-2|TRBV19|15|-
TGTGCCAGTAGCGCCAAGACAGGGGATGGCTATGGCTACACCTTC
CASSAKTGDGYGYTF
>TRBD1|TRBJ1-4|TRBV5-1|15|-
TGCGCCAGCAGCTTGGGGACAGGGGGTATTGAAAAACTGTTTTTT
CASSLGTGGIEKLFF
>TRBD1|TRBJ1-4|TRBV7-7|15|-
TGTGCCAGCAGCTCAGGGGGGGATCTGAATGAAAAACTGTTTTTT
CASSSGGDLNEKLFF